Listed below are T cell receptor beta chains from one sample, sequenced in a study of blood T cell repertoires in COVID-19. Here immunoSEQ multiplex PCR was the method, and the copy in TCRdb shows in-frame clones only, minus some. The sample records more than 150,000 clones, just under 80% being singletons. The specimen was peripheral blood. The receptors shown here come from a woman over 75 with active or convalescent COVID-19. Both conserved end residues are part of each CDR3. The D gene is left open where the match is weak. Clone size, where shown, is once, few, many, or a class for clones that have expanded.

TRBV10-3	NA	NA	TRBJ2-7	CAISDRGPGEQYF	TGTGCCATCAGTGACAGGGGTCCGGGCGAGCAGTACTTC
TRBV6-5	NA	NA	TRBJ2-2	CASSLNSGNTGELFF	TGTGCCAGCAGCCTAAATAGCGGAAACACCGGGGAGCTGTTTTTT
TRBV18	NA	TRBD2	TRBJ2-2	CASSPSRGANTGELFF	TGTGCCAGCTCACCCTCGCGGGGGGCGAACACCGGGGAGCTGTTTTTT
TRBV6-1	NA	TRBD1	TRBJ1-2	CASSVPPGQGGHGYTF	TGTGCCAGCAGTGTACCCCCGGGACAGGGGGGACATGGCTACACCTTC
TRBV12-3/TRBV12-4	NA	TRBD1	TRBJ1-5	CASRRDRGQPQHF	TGTGCCAGCAGGAGAGACAGGGGGCAGCCCCAGCATTTT
TRBV5-1	NA	NA	TRBJ1-2	CASSLAGTTNYGYTF	TGCGCCAGCAGCTTGGCCGGGACTACTAACTATGGCTACACCTTC
TRBV5-8	NA	TRBD1	TRBJ1-2	CASSLGAGGSYGYTF	TGTGCCAGCAGCTTGGGCGCAGGGGGGTCCTATGGCTACACCTTC
TRBV5-4	few	TRBD1	TRBJ1-6	CASSLRTGWSSPLHF	TGTGCCAGCAGCTTGCGGACAGGGTGGAGTTCACCCCTCCACTTT
TRBV5-1	NA	TRBD1	TRBJ1-1	CASTSQGKEAFF	TGCGCCAGCACCTCACAGGGGAAGGAAGCTTTCTTT
TRBV6-2/TRBV6-3	NA	NA	TRBJ1-1	CASSHTQGSTEAFF	TGTGCCAGCAGTCACACACAGGGTAGCACTGAAGCTTTCTTT
TRBV18	few	TRBD1	TRBJ1-1	CASSPNRGMNTEAFF	TGTGCCAGCTCACCTAACAGGGGCATGAACACTGAAGCTTTCTTT
TRBV19	once	NA	TRBJ2-7	CASSIVAGPYEQYF	TGTGCCAGTAGTATAGTTGCAGGGCCTTACGAGCAGTACTTC
TRBV5-1	NA	TRBD2	TRBJ2-1	CASGPGLEYNEQFF	TGCGCCAGCGGCCCGGGACTAGAGTACAATGAGCAGTTCTTC
TRBV5-5	once	TRBD1	TRBJ1-2	CASSGTQGANSNYGYTF	TGTGCCAGCAGCGGAACCCAGGGGGCAAATTCTAACTATGGCTACACCTTC
TRBV7-2	NA	NA	TRBJ1-5	CASSSTAIGQPQHF	TGTGCCAGCAGCTCGACAGCTATAGGGCAGCCCCAGCATTTT
TRBV14	NA	NA	TRBJ2-2	CASSQAFGELFF	TGTGCCAGCAGCCAAGCTTTCGGGGAGCTGTTTTTT
TRBV7-6	NA	NA	TRBJ1-2	CASSLESGGSWYGYTF	TGTGCCAGCAGCTTAGAATCGGGGGGTTCGTGGTATGGCTACACCTTC
TRBV10-3	NA	TRBD1	TRBJ1-2	CATQGQGATGHGYTF	TGTGCCACCCAGGGACAGGGGGCGACCGGGCATGGCTACACCTTC
TRBV7-6	NA	TRBD1	TRBJ1-2	CASSLETGGNGGYTF	TGTGCCAGCAGCTTAGAAACAGGGGGCAATGGTGGCTACACCTTC
TRBV27	NA	NA	TRBJ2-3	CASSLSRVDTQYF	TGTGCCAGCAGTTTATCACGGGTAGATACGCAGTATTTT
TRBV6-8	NA	NA	TRBJ1-2	CASSYSYETHHINYGYTF	TGTGCCAGCAGTTATTCGTACGAGACACACCATATTAACTATGGCTACACCTTC
TRBV7-9	NA	TRBD1	TRBJ2-7	CASSSETGAGEQYF	TGTGCCAGCAGCTCAGAGACAGGGGCGGGCGAGCAGTACTTC
TRBV2	NA	NA	TRBJ2-5	CASRGEGETQYF	TGTGCCAGCAGGGGTGAGGGAGAGACCCAGTACTTC
TRBV19	NA	NA	TRBJ1-3	CASSGTHSGNTIYF	TGTGCCAGTAGTGGCACACACTCTGGAAACACCATATATTTT
TRBV19	NA	NA	TRBJ1-1	CASSRRGYTEAFF	TGTGCCAGTAGTAGGCGGGGATACACTGAAGCTTTCTTT
TRBV5-1	NA	NA	TRBJ1-2	CASSREVRGYGYTF	TGCGCCAGCAGCCGAGAGGTTCGAGGCTATGGCTACACCTTC
TRBV11-2	NA	TRBD1	TRBJ1-2	CASSLVQGNYGYTF	TGTGCCAGCAGCTTAGTACAGGGGAACTATGGCTACACCTTC
TRBV12-5	NA	TRBD1	TRBJ2-1	CASGSGGWNEQFF	TGTGCTAGTGGTTCAGGGGGTTGGAATGAGCAGTTCTTC
TRBV10-3	NA	NA	TRBJ2-2	CAISSREFGELFF	TGTGCCATCAGCTCCAGGGAATTTGGGGAGCTGTTTTTT
TRBV5-1	NA	TRBD2	TRBJ2-3	CASSPETSGGSQYF	TGCGCCAGCAGCCCAGAGACTAGCGGGGGGTCACAGTATTTT
TRBV28	NA	NA	TRBJ1-2	CASSSQDYYGYTF	TGTGCCAGCAGTTCTCAGGATTACTATGGCTACACCTTC
TRBV6-2/TRBV6-3	NA	TRBD2	TRBJ2-1	CASSRGLAGGWADYNEQFF	TGTGCCAGCAGTCGGGGACTAGCGGGGGGTTGGGCTGATTACAATGAGCAGTTCTTC
TRBV19	NA	TRBD2	TRBJ2-7	CASSPTSGDYQDYEQYF	TGTGCCAGTAGTCCAACTAGCGGGGATTATCAAGACTACGAGCAGTACTTC
TRBV29-1	NA	TRBD2	TRBJ2-7	CSGGEGVISQYF	TGCAGTGGGGGGGAAGGGGTTATTTCGCAGTACTTC
TRBV11-2	NA	NA	TRBJ2-2	CASSLVYQANTGELFF	TGTGCCAGCAGCTTAGTATACCAGGCGAACACCGGGGAGCTGTTTTTT
TRBV10-3	NA	NA	TRBJ1-1	CAISDQGSRTEAFF	TGTGCCATCAGTGACCAGGGATCGAGAACTGAAGCTTTCTTT
TRBV18	NA	NA	TRBJ2-2	CASSPPQENTGELFF	TGTGCCAGCTCACCACCTCAGGAGAACACCGGGGAGCTGTTTTTT
TRBV19	NA	NA	TRBJ1-3	CASSFRRASGNTIYF	TGTGCCAGTAGTTTCCGCCGAGCCTCTGGAAACACCATATATTTT
TRBV5-6	NA	NA	TRBJ1-2	CASSLVSVYGYTF	TGTGCCAGCAGCTTGGTCAGCGTCTATGGCTACACCTTC
TRBV28	once	NA	TRBJ2-3	CASSLPGPDTQYF	TGTGCCAGCAGTTTACCAGGTCCTGATACGCAGTATTTT
TRBV10-3	NA	TRBD1	TRBJ1-1	CAISGGQGLNTEAFF	TGTGCCATCAGTGGCGGACAGGGTTTGAACACTGAAGCTTTCTTT
TRBV3-1/TRBV3-2	NA	NA	TRBJ1-4	CASSFTSGALGEKLFF	TGTGCCAGCAGCTTTACCTCAGGGGCCCTCGGCGAAAAACTGTTTTTT
TRBV9	NA	TRBD1	TRBJ1-1	CASSTRQGATEAFF	TGTGCCAGCAGCACTCGACAGGGAGCCACTGAAGCTTTCTTT
TRBV19	once	NA	TRBJ1-1	CASRSQGREGAFF	TGTGCCAGTAGGTCGCAGGGAAGGGAAGGAGCTTTCTTT
TRBV11-3	NA	TRBD1	TRBJ2-6	CASSPDRGAGANVLTF	TGTGCCAGCAGCCCGGACAGGGGGGCTGGGGCCAACGTCCTGACTTTC
TRBV7-9	NA	TRBD1	TRBJ2-5	CASSKDRAQETQYF	TGTGCCAGCAGCAAAGACAGGGCTCAAGAGACCCAGTACTTC
TRBV19	few	NA	TRBJ2-2	CASSIGHRRGGELFF	TGTGCCAGTAGTATAGGGCATCGCAGGGGCGGGGAGCTGTTTTTT
TRBV5-1	NA	NA	TRBJ1-4	CASSLPGANEKLFF	TGCGCCAGCAGCTTGCCGGGTGCTAATGAAAAACTGTTTTTT
TRBV19	NA	TRBD1	TRBJ2-7	CASSIAGQGAYEQYF	TGTGCCAGTAGTATAGCCGGACAGGGGGCCTACGAGCAGTACTTC
TRBV14	NA	TRBD1	TRBJ1-1	CASSISGGTEAFF	TGTGCCAGCAGCATATCAGGGGGGACTGAAGCTTTCTTT
TRBV6-5	NA	NA	TRBJ2-3	CASNPAGDTQYF	TGTGCCAGCAACCCCGCAGGGGATACGCAGTATTTT
TRBV12-3/TRBV12-4	NA	NA	TRBJ1-6	CASSQGYNSPLHF	TGTGCCAGCAGCCAGGGGTATAATTCACCCCTCCACTTT
TRBV5-1	NA	NA	TRBJ2-1	CASSFYSSYNEQFF	TGCGCCAGCAGCTTCTACAGCTCCTACAATGAGCAGTTCTTC
TRBV28	NA	TRBD1	TRBJ1-2	CASISQGANYGYTF	TGTGCCAGCATTAGCCAGGGGGCTAACTATGGCTACACCTTC
TRBV30	NA	NA	TRBJ1-6	CAWNLLGQRSSYNSPLHF	TGTGCCTGGAACCTTCTGGGACAACGGAGCTCCTATAATTCACCCCTCCACTTT
TRBV19	NA	TRBD1	TRBJ2-2	CASSNDRDPQNTGELFF	TGTGCCAGTAGTAATGACAGGGATCCTCAAAACACCGGGGAGCTGTTTTTT
TRBV28	NA	NA	TRBJ2-1	CASRVGSNEQFF	TGTGCCAGCAGGGTTGGGAGCAATGAGCAGTTCTTC
TRBV7-9	NA	TRBD1	TRBJ1-2	CASSEGQLYGYTF	TGTGCCAGCAGCGAGGGACAGCTCTATGGCTACACCTTC
TRBV19	NA	NA	TRBJ1-2	CASSSSVSNYGYTF	TGTGCCAGTAGTAGCTCGGTGTCTAACTATGGCTACACCTTC